This T cell receptor beta chain was identified during a study of CD8 T cells in Susac syndrome. Study background: When blood was drawn, the patients with Susac syndrome were therapy-naive, on corticosteroids, or on intravenous immunoglobulin alone.

0.5 to 1 ug RNA was reverse transcribed with random hexamers. The authors amplified TCR beta CDR3 across 54 Vbeta and 13 Jbeta using immunoSEQ multiplex PCR. TCRdb re-called the immunoSEQ multiplex PCR reads with MiXCR, one entry per CDR3 protein. The profile shows about 140,000 distinct CDR3 sequences, 95% of them singletons. The germline V and J ends were trimmed by 5 bases and 5 bases, with 16 bases remaining between them. The germline CDR1 and CDR2 sequences are SGDLS and YYNGEE. This CDR3 comprises 14 residues. The chain employs TRBV9 and TRBJ1-1; D is possibly TRBD1 (6 bases). The source is a human donor with Susac syndrome. The specimen was CD4+ T cells from PBMCs. In nucleotides, the CDR3 is TGTGCCAGCAGTCGGGGGCAGGGGAGGACTGAAGCTTTCTTT. Its translation: CASSRGQGRTEAFF.